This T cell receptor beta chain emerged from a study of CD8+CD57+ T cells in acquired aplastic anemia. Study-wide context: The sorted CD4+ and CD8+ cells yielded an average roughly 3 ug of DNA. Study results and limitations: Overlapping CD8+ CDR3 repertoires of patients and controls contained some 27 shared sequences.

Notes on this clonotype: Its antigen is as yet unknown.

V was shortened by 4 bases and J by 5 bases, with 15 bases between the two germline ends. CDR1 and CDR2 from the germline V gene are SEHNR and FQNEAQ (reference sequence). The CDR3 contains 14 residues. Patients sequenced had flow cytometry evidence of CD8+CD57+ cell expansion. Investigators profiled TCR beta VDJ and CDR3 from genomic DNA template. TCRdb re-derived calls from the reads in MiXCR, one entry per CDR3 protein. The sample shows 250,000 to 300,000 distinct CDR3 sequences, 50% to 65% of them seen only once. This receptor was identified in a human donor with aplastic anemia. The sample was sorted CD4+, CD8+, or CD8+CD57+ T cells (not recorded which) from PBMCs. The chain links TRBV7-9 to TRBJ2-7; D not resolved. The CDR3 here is CASSSQVSPHEQYF. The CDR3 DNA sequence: TGTGCCAGCAGCTCCCAGGTATCCCCCCACGAGCAGTACTTC.